Following are 18 T cell receptor beta chains from one sample sequenced in a study of Ad26.COV2.S vaccination and SARS-CoV-2 variants. The repertoire was sequenced with immunoSEQ multiplex PCR; TCRdb's copy has only in-frame clones and lacks some. The repertoire consists of about 410,000 clones, with 92% occurring once and the leading ten covering approximately 1.7%. The treatment here: about 20 received Ad26.COV2.S at low or high dose, single or two shots; 5 received placebo; per-sample allocation not given. The study sampled participants on day 63 after the first vaccine or placebo injection. The sample consisted of peripheral blood, taken in a trial of Ad26.COV2.S vaccine versus placebo. The receptors shown here come from a person aged 18-65 years who received the Ad26.COV2.S COVID-19 vaccine or a placebo.

This chain joins TRBV18 and TRBJ1-3, with D perhaps TRBD1 (6 bases). Germline V gene sequence: CDR1 KGHSH, CDR2 LQKENI. The CDR3 consists of 16 residues. The ends were cut back, 6 bases at V and 0 bases at J, with 15 bases in the middle. The DNA of the CDR3 is TGTGCCAGCTCCCCCACGACAGGAAACTCTGGAAACACCATATATTTT. The encoded protein is CASSPTTGNSGNTIYF.

This clone appeared once. This chain links TRBV4-3 with TRBJ2-5; D gene unclear. The V end was cut by 6 bases, the J end by 0 bases, with 14 bases between. Germline-derived CDR1 and CDR2 are LGHNA and YSLEER. The CDR3 length is 15 residues. The DNA for the CDR3 is TGCGCCAGCAGTCGCGGACCCCTCCACCAAGAGACCCAGTACTTC. This gives the protein CASSRGPLHQETQYF.

This clone was seen once. The rearrangement links TRBV7-2 to TRBJ1-2; D is possibly TRBD1 (5 bases). Between the trimmed V and J ends, which lost 3 bases and 1 base, there was a span of 12 bases. Germline-derived CDR1 and CDR2 are SGHTA and FQGNSA. CDR3 length: 15 residues. CDR3 coding DNA: TGTGCCAGCAGCTTCGGGGCAGCTTATAACTATGGCTACACCTTC. Encoded protein: CASSFGAAYNYGYTF.

The rearrangement joins TRBV15 to TRBJ2-2; 7 positions match TRBD2. V lost 5 bases, J lost 4 bases, and 16 bases stayed unmatched. The germline gives CDR1 LNHNV, CDR2 YYDKDF (reference sequence). The CDR3 contains 18 residues. The chain's CDR3 is CATSPRYWGSGGTGELFF. CDR3 in DNA: TGTGCCACCAGCCCCCGGTATTGGGGCTCGGGGGGCACCGGGGAGCTGTTTTTT.

This chain joins TRBV28 and TRBJ2-1; D not resolved. Germline-derived CDR1 and CDR2 are MDHEN and SYDVKM. The germline V and J ends were trimmed by 6 bases and 2 bases, with 14 bases remaining between them. The CDR3 is 15 residues long. This CDR3 reads CASSRSRLAYNEQFF. The DNA for the CDR3 is TGTGCCAGCAGCCGGAGCAGGTTGGCCTACAATGAGCAGTTCTTC.

The J gene is TRBJ1-2, the V gene TRBV19; D remains ambiguous. Germline V gene sequence: CDR1 LNHDA, CDR2 SQIVND (reference sequence). CDR3 size: 15 residues. Trimming stripped 8 bases from V and 0 bases from J, with 16 bases between. As DNA, the CDR3 is TGTGCCAGTCGGGGAAAGGGCAGCGCTAACTATGGCTACACCTTC. Translating it yields CASRGKGSANYGYTF.

This clone was seen once. This chain uses TRBV2 with TRBJ1-1; tentatively, D is TRBD1 (6 bases). The CDR3 spans 15 residues. V shed 4 bases and J shed 0 bases, with 12 bases lying between them. Germline V gene lookup returns CDR1 SNHLY and CDR2 FYNNEI. The CDR3 DNA follows: TGTGCCAGCAGTGGGCGCGGGGGGCTGAACACTGAAGCTTTCTTT. Translation gives CASSGRGGLNTEAFF.

Note on this clone: Other DNA variants within this sample encode the same CDR3. The rearrangement joins TRBV30 to TRBJ2-6; possibly TRBD1 for D (5 bases). The CDR3 totals 14 residues. V was shortened by 3 bases and J by 2 bases, with 8 bases between the two germline ends. The germline CDR1 and CDR2 sequences are GTSNPN and SVGIG (reference sequence). In nucleotides, the CDR3 is TGTGCCTGGAGCAGGGTAACTGGGGCCAACGTCCTGACTTTC. Its translation: CAWSRVTGANVLTF. Supplemented by reference TRBV30 and TRBJ2-6, the full variable domain reads SQTIHQWPATLVQPVGSPLSLECTVEGTSNPNLYWYRQAAGRGLQLLFYSVGIGQISSEVPQNLSASRPQDRQFILSSKKLLLSDSGFYLCAWSRVTGANVLTFGAGSRLTVL.

About this clone: At one of its ends the junction is not consistent with the germline gene, which may arise from a read error. The chain joins TRBV6-1 to TRBJ2-5, with no clear D. This CDR3 is 12 amino acids long. Germline CDR1 and CDR2: MNHNS and SASEGT. The CDR3 nucleotides are TGTGCCAGCAGTCAAGCCGGGCAGACCCAGTACTTC. Translated, it gives CASSQAGQTQYF.

This clone has more than one count but fewer than ten. The V gene is TRBV19, the J gene TRBJ1-5, with a possible D match to TRBD1 (6 bases). Trimming shortened V by 9 bases and J by 0 bases, and 21 bases separated the two germline ends. Germline V gene lookup returns CDR1 LNHDA and CDR2 SQIVND (reference sequence). The CDR3 runs to 17 residues. The CDR3 sequence is CASTGRPNPYSNQPQHF. Here the CDR3 DNA reads TGTGCCAGCACAGGGCGCCCAAACCCCTATAGCAATCAGCCCCAGCATTTT.

This clone was found once. The genes are TRBV27 and TRBJ1-1; tentative D call: TRBD1 (6 bases). CDR1 is MNHEY and CDR2 is SMNVEV in the germline V gene (reference sequence). Between the trimmed V and J ends, which lost 9 bases and 6 bases, there was a span of 17 bases. The CDR3 runs 13 residues. The CDR3 protein is CASGLRGNAEAFF. CDR3 bases: TGTGCCAGTGGCCTCAGGGGAAACGCTGAAGCTTTCTTT.

The V call is TRBV27, the J call TRBJ1-1; D remains unclear. Germline V gives CDR1 MNHEY, CDR2 SMNVEV (reference sequence). The ends were cut back, 10 bases at V and 7 bases at J, with 22 bases in the middle. The CDR3 consists of 14 residues. CDR3 residues: CATQSVEGKGEAFF. CDR3 nucleotides: TGTGCCACCCAGAGCGTCGAGGGTAAGGGTGAAGCTTTCTTT.

The genes are TRBV28 and TRBJ1-1; D ambiguous. The CDR3 totals 16 residues. CDR1 and CDR2 from the germline V gene are MDHEN and SYDVKM. With 5 bases removed from V and 1 base from J, the gap between germline ends came to 17 bases. The CDR3 spells CASSDPRAPKNTEAFF. The CDR3 DNA reads as TGTGCCAGCAGTGACCCCCGGGCCCCAAAGAACACTGAAGCTTTCTTT.

V gene TRBV6-6 combines with J gene TRBJ1-4; perhaps TRBD1 as D (5 bases). Trimming took 8 bases from V and 3 from J, leaving 10 bases between them. Germline V CDR1 and CDR2: MNHNY, SVGAGI (reference sequence). There are 13 residues in the CDR3. As DNA, the CDR3 is TGTGCCAGCGGGGGGAGGGCTAATGAAAAACTGTTTTTT. As protein: CASGGRANEKLFF.

In nucleotides, the CDR3 is TGCGCCAGCAGCCAAGTAACGGGACTTTATCAGCCCCAGCATTTT. Protein product: CASSQVTGLYQPQHF. The chain uses TRBV4-3 and TRBJ1-5; D might be TRBD1 (5 bases). The CDR3 is made up of 15 amino acids. Trimming took 1 base from V and 5 from J, leaving 12 bases between them. The germline V gene has CDR1 LGHNA and CDR2 YSLEER.

This chain joins TRBV28 and TRBJ2-3; possible D gene TRBD2, 7 bases. CDR3 length: 15 residues. Germline loops: CDR1 MDHEN, CDR2 SYDVKM. Trimming removed 10 bases at V and 2 bases at J, with 19 bases between. Written as DNA, the CDR3 is TGTGCCACCTCTCTAGGGGGGGCCTACACAGATACGCAGTATTTT. Translating gives CATSLGGAYTDTQYF.

This sequence joins TRBV6-2 or TRBV6-3 and TRBJ1-6, with unresolved D. V dropped 0 bases and J dropped 10 bases, with 13 bases sitting between them. This CDR3 is built from 15 residues. In germline, CDR1 is MNHEY, CDR2 SVGEGT. The CDR3 nucleotides are TGTGCCAGCAGTTACTCGCCGGGGTTAGGATCACCCCTCCACTTT. Amino acid sequence: CASSYSPGLGSPLHF.

The chain combines TRBV28 with TRBJ1-2, with TRBD1 as a possible D gene (5 bases). Looked up from germline, CDR1 is MDHEN and CDR2 is SYDVKM. CDR3 length: 12 amino acids. Trimming took 8 bases from V and 7 from J, leaving 14 bases between them. The CDR3 bases are TGTGCCAGCGGGGGAGGGAACAGTGGCTACACCTTC. It specifies CASGGGNSGYTF.